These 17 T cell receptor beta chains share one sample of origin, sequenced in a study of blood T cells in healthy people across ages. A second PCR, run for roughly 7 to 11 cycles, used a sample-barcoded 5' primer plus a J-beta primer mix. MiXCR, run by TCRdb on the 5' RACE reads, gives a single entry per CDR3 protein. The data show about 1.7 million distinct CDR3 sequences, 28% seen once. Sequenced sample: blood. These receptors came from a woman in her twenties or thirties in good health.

CDR3 in DNA: TGTGCCAGCAACTCCGGACTAGCGGGGGGGCTCGAGCAGTTCTTC. Its protein product is CASNSGLAGGLEQFF. The J gene is TRBJ2-1, the V gene TRBV5-6; 15 bases are shared with TRBD2. Losses at the gene ends were 6 bases for V and 10 bases for J; bases not matched to a gene: 8. The CDR3 is 15 amino acids. The germline V gene has CDR1 SGHDT and CDR2 YYEEEE.

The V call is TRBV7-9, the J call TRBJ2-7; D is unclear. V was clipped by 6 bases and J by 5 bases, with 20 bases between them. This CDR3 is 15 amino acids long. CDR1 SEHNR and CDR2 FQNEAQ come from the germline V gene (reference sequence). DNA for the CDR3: TGTGCCAGCAGGCACGGGTCAGTAACTCCCGACGAGCAGTACTTC. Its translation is CASRHGSVTPDEQYF.

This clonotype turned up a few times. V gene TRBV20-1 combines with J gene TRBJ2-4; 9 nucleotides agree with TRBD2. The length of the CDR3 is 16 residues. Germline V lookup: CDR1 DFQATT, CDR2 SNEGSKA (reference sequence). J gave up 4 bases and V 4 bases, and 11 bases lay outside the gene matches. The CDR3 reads CSAIGVGLAGKNIQYF. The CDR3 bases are TGCAGTGCTATTGGTGTGGGTCTAGCGGGGAAAAACATTCAGTACTTC.

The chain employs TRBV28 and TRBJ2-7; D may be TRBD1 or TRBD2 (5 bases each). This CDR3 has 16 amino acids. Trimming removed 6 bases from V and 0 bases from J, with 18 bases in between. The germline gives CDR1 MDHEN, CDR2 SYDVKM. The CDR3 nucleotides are TGTGCCAGCAGATTACTGGGGGTAAGGAGCTCCTACGAGCAGTACTTC. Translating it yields CASRLLGVRSSYEQYF.

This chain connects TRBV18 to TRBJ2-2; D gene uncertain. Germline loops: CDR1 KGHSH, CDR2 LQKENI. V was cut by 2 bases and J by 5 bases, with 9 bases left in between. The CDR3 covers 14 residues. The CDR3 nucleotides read TGTGCCAGCTCACCAAAGGGATTGACCGGGGAGCTGTTTTTT. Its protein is CASSPKGLTGELFF.

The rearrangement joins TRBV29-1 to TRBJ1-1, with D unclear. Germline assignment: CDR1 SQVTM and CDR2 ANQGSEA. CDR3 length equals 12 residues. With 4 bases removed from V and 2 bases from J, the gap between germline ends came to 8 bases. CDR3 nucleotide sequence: TGCAGCGTTGCTGGTTTTAACACTGAAGCTTTCTTT. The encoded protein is CSVAGFNTEAFF.

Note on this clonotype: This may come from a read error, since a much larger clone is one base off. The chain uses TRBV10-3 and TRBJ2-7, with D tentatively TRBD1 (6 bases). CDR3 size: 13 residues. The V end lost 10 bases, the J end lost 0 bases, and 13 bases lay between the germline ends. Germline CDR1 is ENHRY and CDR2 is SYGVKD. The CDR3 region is CATSGVSSYEQYF. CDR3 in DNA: TGTGCCACATCAGGGGTGTCCTCCTACGAGCAGTACTTC.

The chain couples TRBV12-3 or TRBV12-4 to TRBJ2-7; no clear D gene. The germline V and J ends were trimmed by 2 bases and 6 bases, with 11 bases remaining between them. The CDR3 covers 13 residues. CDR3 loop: CASSLRYPSEQYF. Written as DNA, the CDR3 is TGTGCCAGCAGTTTAAGGTACCCTTCCGAGCAGTACTTC.

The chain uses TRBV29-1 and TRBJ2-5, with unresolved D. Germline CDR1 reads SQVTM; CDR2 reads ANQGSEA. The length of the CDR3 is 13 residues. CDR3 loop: CSDPLRRQETQYF. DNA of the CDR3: TGCAGTGACCCTCTGAGGCGCCAAGAGACCCAGTACTTC. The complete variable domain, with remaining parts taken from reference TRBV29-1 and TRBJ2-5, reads SAVISQKPSRDICQRGTSLTIQCQVDSQVTMMFWYRQQPGQSLTLIATANQGSEATYESGFVIDKFPISRPNLTFSTLTVSNMSPEDSSIYLCSDPLRRQETQYFGPGTRLLVL.

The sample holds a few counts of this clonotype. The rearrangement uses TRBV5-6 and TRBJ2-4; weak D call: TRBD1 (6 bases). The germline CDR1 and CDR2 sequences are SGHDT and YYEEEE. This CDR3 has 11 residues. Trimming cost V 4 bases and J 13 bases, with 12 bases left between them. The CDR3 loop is CASSTGQQQYF. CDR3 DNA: TGTGCCAGCAGCACCGGACAGCAGCAGTACTTC.

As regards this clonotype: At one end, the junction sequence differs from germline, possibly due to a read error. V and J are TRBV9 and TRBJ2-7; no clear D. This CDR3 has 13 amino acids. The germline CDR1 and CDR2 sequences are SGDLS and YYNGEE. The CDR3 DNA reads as TGTGTCAGCAGCGTAGCACCGTCGGGCGAGCAGTACTTC. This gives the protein CVSSVAPSGEQYF.

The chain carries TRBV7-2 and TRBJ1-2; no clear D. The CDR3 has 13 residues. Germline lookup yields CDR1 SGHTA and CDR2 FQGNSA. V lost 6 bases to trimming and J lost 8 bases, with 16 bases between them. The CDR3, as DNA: TGTGCCAGCAGTCAACTCGACGGCGTCGGCTACACCTTC. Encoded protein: CASSQLDGVGYTF.

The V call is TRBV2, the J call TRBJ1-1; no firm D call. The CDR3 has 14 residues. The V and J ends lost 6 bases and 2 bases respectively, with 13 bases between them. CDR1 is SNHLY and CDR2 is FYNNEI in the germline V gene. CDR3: CASRGGRINTEAFF. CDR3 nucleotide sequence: TGTGCCAGCAGAGGCGGACGGATTAACACTGAAGCTTTCTTT.

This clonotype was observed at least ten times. Here the CDR3 DNA reads TGTGCCAGCAGCCCAGTGTCTCTGAACACTGAAGCTTTCTTT. Residues: CASSPVSLNTEAFF. The V gene is TRBV12-3 or TRBV12-4, the J gene TRBJ1-1; the D is unclear. The ends were cut back, 6 bases at V and 0 bases at J, with 11 bases in the middle. The CDR3 spans 14 residues.

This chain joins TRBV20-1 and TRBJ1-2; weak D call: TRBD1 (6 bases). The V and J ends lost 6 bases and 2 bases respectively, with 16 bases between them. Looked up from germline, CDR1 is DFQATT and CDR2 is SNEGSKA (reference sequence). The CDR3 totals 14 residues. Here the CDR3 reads CSARQEAVNYGYTF. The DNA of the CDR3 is TGCAGTGCCAGACAGGAGGCGGTGAACTATGGCTACACCTTC.

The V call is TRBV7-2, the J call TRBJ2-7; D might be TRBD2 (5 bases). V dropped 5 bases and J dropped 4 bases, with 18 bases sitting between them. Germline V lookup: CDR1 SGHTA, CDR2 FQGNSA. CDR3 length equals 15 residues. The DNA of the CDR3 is TGTGCCAGCAGCCCCCCCGGGGTTGTGCGGTACGAGCAGTACTTC. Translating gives CASSPPGVVRYEQYF.

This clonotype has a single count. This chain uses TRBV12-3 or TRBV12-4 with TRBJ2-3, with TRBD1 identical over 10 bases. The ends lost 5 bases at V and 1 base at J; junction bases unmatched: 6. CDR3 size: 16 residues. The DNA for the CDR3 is TGTGCCAGCAGTCCTAGGGACAGGGGAGGCACAGATACGCAGTATTTT. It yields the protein CASSPRDRGGTDTQYF.